This T cell receptor (beta chain) came from a study of T-cell reconstitution after alpha-beta-depleted transplantation in children. A library of TCRbeta sequences, prepared with unique molecular identifiers, was generated. TCRdb re-called the PCR reads with MiXCR, one entry per CDR3 protein. Of about 360,000 distinct CDR3 sequences listed, 10% to 15% were seen once; the top ten hold 3.5% to 4.5%. V was clipped by 3 bases and J by 4 bases; unmatched bases: 6. Germline V gene sequence: CDR1 MDHEN, CDR2 SYDVKM. The CDR3 runs 16 residues. This clonotype was detected ten times or more. The receptor was isolated from a human donor who donated a stem cell graft to a child with Fanconi anemia. The sequenced sample was PBMCs, obtained from the stem cell graft. This rearrangement joins TRBV28 to TRBJ2-1; 10 bases line up with TRBD2. CDR3 amino acids: CASSLEPGLAYNEQFF. The DNA for the CDR3 is TGTGCCAGCAGTTTGGAACCGGGACTAGCGTACAATGAGCAGTTCTTC.